These 7 T cell receptor beta chains originate from one sample sequenced in a study of cytomegalovirus exposure and HLA in healthy donors. Vbeta (60) and Jbeta (13) primers were used in the PCR. Here immunoSEQ multiplex PCR was the method, and the copy in TCRdb shows in-frame clones only, minus some. The sample lists approximately 120,000 clones, about 78% occurring once. Source material: PBMCs. Every receptor here comes from a woman in her thirties or forties in good health and CMV-seropositive.

V gene TRBV19 combines with J gene TRBJ1-1, with 7 bases identical to TRBD1. Trimming removed 2 bases from V and 4 bases from J; junction bases left unmatched: 7. Germline V gene lookup returns CDR1 LNHDA and CDR2 SQIVND (reference sequence). CDR3 length: 15 residues. The CDR3 region is CASSISDRVGTEAFF. DNA of the CDR3: TGTGCCAGTAGTATAAGCGACAGGGTGGGCACTGAAGCTTTCTTT.

The J gene is TRBJ2-1, the V gene TRBV5-1; TRBD1 is a possible D gene (6 bases). The ends were cut back, 0 bases at V and 6 bases at J, with 7 bases in the middle. Germline lookup yields CDR1 SGHRS and CDR2 YFSETQ. CDR3 size: 13 residues. The CDR3 DNA is TGCGCCAGCAGCTTGGTGGACAGCAATGAGCAGTTCTTC. It yields the protein CASSLVDSNEQFF.

This clone was recorded once. The rearrangement links TRBV25-1 to TRBJ1-1; a possible D gene is TRBD1 (6 bases). V gave up 6 bases and J gave up 6 bases, with 14 bases separating them. CDR3 length: 13 residues. Looked up from germline, CDR1 is MGHDK and CDR2 is SYGVNS. The CDR3 nucleotides read TGTGCCAGCAGAGCAACAGGGTTTCCTGAAGCTTTCTTT. Its translation is CASRATGFPEAFF. The complete variable domain, with remaining parts taken from reference TRBV25-1 and TRBJ1-1, reads EADIYQTPRYLVIGTGKKITLECSQTMGHDKMYWYQQDPGMELHLIHYSYGVNSTEKGDLSSESTVSRIRTEHFPLTLESARPSHTSQYLCASRATGFPEAFFGQGTRLTVV.

CDR3: CASSVAGISTDTQYF. CDR3 DNA sequence: TGTGCCAGCAGCGTCGCAGGGATTAGCACAGATACGCAGTATTTT. The chain is built from TRBV2 and TRBJ2-3, with D perhaps matching TRBD1 (5 bases). This CDR3 has 15 residues. V lost 6 bases, J lost 0 bases, and 13 bases lay in between. Germline V gene data show CDR1 as SNHLY and CDR2 as FYNNEI.

The chain couples TRBV4-1 to TRBJ1-2, with 7 bases lining up with TRBD1. J lost 7 bases, V lost 1 base, and 12 bases had no gene match. This CDR3 comprises 16 residues. The germline V gene encodes CDR1 MGHRA and CDR2 YSYEKL. CDR3: CASSQVGRGRSGGYTF. The CDR3 DNA reads as TGCGCCAGCAGCCAAGTGGGCAGGGGGAGGTCGGGTGGCTACACCTTC.

The V and J genes are TRBV7-9 and TRBJ2-7; 8 positions agree with TRBD1. Germline CDR1 SEHNR, CDR2 FQNEAQ (reference sequence). This CDR3 has 14 amino acids. After removal of 10 bases from V and 0 bases from J, the junction contained 8 bases not matched to a gene. CDR3 in amino acids: CATKGQGASYEQYF. Here the CDR3 DNA reads TGTGCCACCAAAGGACAGGGCGCCTCCTACGAGCAGTACTTC.

V and J are TRBV6-4 and TRBJ1-5; no definite D call. This CDR3 has 15 residues. CDR1 and CDR2 from the germline V gene are MRHNA and SNTAGT. Trimming took off 5 bases at V and 3 bases at J, with 14 bases between the two ends. DNA for the CDR3: TGTGCCAGCAGTTTGGAGGGTCGGACCAATCAGCCCCAGCATTTT. Its protein is CASSLEGRTNQPQHF.